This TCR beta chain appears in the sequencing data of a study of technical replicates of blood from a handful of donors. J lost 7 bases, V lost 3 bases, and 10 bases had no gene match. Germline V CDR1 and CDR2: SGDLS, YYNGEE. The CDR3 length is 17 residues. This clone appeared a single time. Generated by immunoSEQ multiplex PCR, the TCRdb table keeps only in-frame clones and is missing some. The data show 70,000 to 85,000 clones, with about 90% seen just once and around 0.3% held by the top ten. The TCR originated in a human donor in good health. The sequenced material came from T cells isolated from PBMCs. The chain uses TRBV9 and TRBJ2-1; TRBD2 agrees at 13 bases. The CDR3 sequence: CASSAYLLAGGTNEQFF. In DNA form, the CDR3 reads TGTGCCAGCAGCGCTTATTTACTAGCGGGAGGGACTAATGAGCAGTTCTTC.